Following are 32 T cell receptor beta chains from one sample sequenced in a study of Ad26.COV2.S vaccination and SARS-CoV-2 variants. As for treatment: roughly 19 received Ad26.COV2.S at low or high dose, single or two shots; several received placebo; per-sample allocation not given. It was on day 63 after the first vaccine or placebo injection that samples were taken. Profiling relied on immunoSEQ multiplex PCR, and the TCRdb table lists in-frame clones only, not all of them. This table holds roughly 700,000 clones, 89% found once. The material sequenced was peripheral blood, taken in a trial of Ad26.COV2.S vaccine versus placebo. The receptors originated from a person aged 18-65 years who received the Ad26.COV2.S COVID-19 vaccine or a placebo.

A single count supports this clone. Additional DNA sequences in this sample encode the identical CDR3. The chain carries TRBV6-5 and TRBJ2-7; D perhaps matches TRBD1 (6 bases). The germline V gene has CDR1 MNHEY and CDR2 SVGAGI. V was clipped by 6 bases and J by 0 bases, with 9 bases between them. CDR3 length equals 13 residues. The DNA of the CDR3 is TGTGCCAGCAGGAGGGACAACTCCTACGAGCAGTACTTC. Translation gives CASRRDNSYEQYF.

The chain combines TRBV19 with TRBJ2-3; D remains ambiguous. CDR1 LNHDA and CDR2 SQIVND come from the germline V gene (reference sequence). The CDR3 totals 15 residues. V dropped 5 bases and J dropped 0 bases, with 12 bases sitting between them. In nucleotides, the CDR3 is TGTGCCAGTAGTCCCGCTCAGGCTAGCACAGATACGCAGTATTTT. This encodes CASSPAQASTDTQYF.

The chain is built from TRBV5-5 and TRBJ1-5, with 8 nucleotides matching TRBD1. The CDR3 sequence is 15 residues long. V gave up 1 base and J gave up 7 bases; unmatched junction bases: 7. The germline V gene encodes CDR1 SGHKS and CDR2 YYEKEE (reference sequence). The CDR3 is CASSLRQGAGQPQHF. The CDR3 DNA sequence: TGTGCCAGCAGCTTGCGGCAGGGGGCGGGCCAGCCCCAGCATTTT.

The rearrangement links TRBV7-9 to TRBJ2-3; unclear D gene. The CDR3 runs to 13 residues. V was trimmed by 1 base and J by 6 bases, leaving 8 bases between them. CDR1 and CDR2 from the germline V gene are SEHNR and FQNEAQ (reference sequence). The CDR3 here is CASSLGLWDTQYF. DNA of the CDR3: TGTGCCAGCAGCTTAGGTTTGTGGGATACGCAGTATTTT. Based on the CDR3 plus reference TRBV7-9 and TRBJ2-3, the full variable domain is DTGVSQNPRHKITKRGQNVTFRCDPISEHNRLYWYRQTLGQGPEFLTYFQNEAQLEKSRLLSDRFSAERPKGSFSTLEIQRTEQGDSAMYLCASSLGLWDTQYFGPGTRLTVL.

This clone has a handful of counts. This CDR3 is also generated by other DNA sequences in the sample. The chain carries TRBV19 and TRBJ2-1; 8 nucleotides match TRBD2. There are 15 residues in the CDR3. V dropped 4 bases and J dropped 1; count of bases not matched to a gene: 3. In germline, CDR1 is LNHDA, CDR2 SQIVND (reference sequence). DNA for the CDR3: TGTGCCAGTAGTAGTACTAGCGGATCCTACAATGAGCAGTTCTTC. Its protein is CASSSTSGSYNEQFF. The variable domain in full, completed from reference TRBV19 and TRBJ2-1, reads DGGITQSPKYLFRKEGQNVTLSCEQNLNHDAMYWYRQDPGQGLRLIYYSQIVNDFQKGDIAEGYSVSREKKESFPLTVTSAQKNPTAFYLCASSSTSGSYNEQFFGPGTRLTVL.

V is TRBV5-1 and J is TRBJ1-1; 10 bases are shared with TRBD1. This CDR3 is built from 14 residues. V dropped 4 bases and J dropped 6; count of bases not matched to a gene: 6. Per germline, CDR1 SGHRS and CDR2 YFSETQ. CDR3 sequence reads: CASSRQGAAAEAFF. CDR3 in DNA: TGCGCCAGCAGCCGACAGGGGGCGGCGGCTGAAGCTTTCTTT.

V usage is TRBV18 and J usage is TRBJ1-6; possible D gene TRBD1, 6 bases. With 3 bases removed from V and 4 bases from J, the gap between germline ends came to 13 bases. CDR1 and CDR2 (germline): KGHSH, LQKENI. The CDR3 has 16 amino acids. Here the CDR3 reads CASSPIQGFYNSPLHF. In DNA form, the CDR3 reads TGTGCCAGCTCACCGATACAGGGTTTTTATAATTCACCCCTCCACTTT.

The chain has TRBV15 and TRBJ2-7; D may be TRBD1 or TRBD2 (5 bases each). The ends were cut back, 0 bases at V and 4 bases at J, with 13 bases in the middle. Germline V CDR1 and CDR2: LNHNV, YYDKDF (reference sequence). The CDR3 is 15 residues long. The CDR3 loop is CATSRDPGAEYEQYF. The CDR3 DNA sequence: TGTGCCACCAGCAGAGATCCCGGGGCTGAGTACGAGCAGTACTTC. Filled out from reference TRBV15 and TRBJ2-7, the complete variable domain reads DAMVIQNPRYQVTQFGKPVTLSCSQTLNHNVMYWYQQKSSQAPKLLFHYYDKDFNNEADTPDNFQSRRPNTSFCFLDIRSPGLGDTAMYLCATSRDPGAEYEQYFGPGTRLTVT.

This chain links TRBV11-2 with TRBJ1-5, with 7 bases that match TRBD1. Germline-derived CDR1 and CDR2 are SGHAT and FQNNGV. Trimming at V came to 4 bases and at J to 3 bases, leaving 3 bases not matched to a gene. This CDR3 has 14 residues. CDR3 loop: CASSSGQANQPQHF. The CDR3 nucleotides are TGTGCCAGCAGCTCAGGACAGGCCAATCAGCCCCAGCATTTT.

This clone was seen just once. The CDR3 is CASWAGPWDTQYF. DNA of the CDR3: TGTGCCAGCTGGGCAGGGCCCTGGGATACGCAGTATTTT. This chain connects TRBV3-1 (or the pseudogene TRBV3-2) to TRBJ2-3; possible D gene TRBD1, 5 bases. CDR3 size: 13 residues. V shed 8 bases and J shed 6 bases, with 15 bases lying between them. The germline V gene encodes CDR1 LGHDT and CDR2 YNNKEL (reference sequence).

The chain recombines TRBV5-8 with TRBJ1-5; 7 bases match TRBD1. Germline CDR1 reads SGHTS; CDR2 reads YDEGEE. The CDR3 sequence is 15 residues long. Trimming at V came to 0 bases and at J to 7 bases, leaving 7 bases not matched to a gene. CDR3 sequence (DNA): TGTGCCAGCAGCTTGGAACAGGGGACTAACCAGCCCCAGCATTTT. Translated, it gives CASSLEQGTNQPQHF.

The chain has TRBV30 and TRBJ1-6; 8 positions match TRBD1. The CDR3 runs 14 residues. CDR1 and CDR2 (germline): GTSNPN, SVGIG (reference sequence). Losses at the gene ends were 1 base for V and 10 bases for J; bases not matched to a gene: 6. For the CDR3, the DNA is TGTGCCTGGAGTGAGGACAGGGTGAGCTCACCCCTCCACTTT. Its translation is CAWSEDRVSSPLHF.

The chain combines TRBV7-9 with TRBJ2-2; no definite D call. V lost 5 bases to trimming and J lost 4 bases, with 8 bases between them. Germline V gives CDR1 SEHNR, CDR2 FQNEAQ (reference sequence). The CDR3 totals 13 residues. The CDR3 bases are TGTGCCAGCAGCGGGATTTTCACCGGGGAGCTGTTTTTT. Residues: CASSGIFTGELFF.

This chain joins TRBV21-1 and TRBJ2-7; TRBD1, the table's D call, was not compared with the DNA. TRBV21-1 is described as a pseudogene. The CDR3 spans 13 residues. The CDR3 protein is CASGGDRVREQYF. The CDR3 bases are TGTGCCTCCGGTGGGGACAGGGTTCGGGAGCAGTACTTC.

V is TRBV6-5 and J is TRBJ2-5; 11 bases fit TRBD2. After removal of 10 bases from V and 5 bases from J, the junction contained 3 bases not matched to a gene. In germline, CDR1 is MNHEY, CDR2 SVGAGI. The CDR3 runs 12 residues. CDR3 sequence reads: CATRTSGETQYF. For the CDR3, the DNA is TGTGCCACTCGGACTAGCGGGGAGACCCAGTACTTC.

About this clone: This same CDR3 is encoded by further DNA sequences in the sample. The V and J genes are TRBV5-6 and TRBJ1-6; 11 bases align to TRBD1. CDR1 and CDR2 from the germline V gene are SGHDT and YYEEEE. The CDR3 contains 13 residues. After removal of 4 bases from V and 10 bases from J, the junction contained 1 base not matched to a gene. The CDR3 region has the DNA TGTGCCAGCAGCCGGGACAGGGGGTCACCCCTCCACTTT. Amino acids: CASSRDRGSPLHF.

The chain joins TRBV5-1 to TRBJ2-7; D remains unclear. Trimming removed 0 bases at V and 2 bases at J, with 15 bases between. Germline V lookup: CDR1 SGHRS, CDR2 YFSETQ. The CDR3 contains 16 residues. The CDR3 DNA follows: TGCGCCAGCAGCTTGGAAGGACCGAGGCCGACCTACGAGCAGTACTTC. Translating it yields CASSLEGPRPTYEQYF.

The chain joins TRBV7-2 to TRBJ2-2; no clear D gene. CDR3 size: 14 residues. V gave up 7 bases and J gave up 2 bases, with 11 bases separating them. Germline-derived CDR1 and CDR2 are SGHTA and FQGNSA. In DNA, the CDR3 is TGTGCCAGCACCCCTCCTTCTAACACCGGGGAGCTGTTTTTT. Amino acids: CASTPPSNTGELFF.

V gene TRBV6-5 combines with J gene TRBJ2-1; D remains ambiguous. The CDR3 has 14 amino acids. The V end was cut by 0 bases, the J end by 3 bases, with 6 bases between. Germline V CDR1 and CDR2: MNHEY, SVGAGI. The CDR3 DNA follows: TGTGCCAGCAGTTACTCGGAGTTCTACAATGAGCAGTTCTTC. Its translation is CASSYSEFYNEQFF.

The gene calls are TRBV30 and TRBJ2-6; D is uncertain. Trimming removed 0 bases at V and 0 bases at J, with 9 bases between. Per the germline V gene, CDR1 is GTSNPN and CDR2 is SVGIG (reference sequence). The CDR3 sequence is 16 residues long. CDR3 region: CAWSVVRHSGANVLTF. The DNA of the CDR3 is TGTGCCTGGAGTGTGGTCCGCCACTCTGGGGCCAACGTCCTGACTTTC.

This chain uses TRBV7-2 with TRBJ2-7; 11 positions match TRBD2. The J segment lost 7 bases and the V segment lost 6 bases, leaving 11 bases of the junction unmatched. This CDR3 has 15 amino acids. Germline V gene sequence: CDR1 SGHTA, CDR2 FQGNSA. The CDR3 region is CASSSLGTSGQEQYF. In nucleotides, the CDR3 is TGTGCCAGCAGTTCTTTGGGGACTAGCGGTCAGGAGCAGTACTTC.

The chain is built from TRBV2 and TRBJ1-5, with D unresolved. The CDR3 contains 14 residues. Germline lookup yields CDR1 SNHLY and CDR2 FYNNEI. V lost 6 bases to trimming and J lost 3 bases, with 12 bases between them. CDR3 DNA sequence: TGTGCCAGCAGCCCTGACACAAACAATCAGCCCCAGCATTTT. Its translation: CASSPDTNNQPQHF.

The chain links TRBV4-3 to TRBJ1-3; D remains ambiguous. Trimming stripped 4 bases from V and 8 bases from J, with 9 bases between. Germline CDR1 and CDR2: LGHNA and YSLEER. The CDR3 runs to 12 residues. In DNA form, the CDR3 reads TGCGCCAGCAGCCGAGGGCTGGACACCATATATTTT. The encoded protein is CASSRGLDTIYF.

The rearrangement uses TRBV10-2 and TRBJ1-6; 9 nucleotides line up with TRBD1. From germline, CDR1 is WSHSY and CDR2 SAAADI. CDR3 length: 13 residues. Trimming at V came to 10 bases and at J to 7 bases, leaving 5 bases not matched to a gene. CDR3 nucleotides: TGCGCCACCGGGACAGGGAGGAATTCACCCCTCCACTTT. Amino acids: CATGTGRNSPLHF.

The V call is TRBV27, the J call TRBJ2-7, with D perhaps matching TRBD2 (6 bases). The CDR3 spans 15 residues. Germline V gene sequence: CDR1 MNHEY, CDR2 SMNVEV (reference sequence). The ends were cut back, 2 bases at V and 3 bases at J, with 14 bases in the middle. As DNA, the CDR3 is TGTGCCAGCAGTTTAGCTAGCGAGATATTCTACGAGCAGTACTTC. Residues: CASSLASEIFYEQYF.

This CDR3 reads CASSSDGHNEQFF. The CDR3 region has the DNA TGTGCCAGCAGCTCCGACGGACACAATGAGCAGTTCTTC. The chain is built from TRBV16 and TRBJ2-1; D remains ambiguous. CDR3 length: 13 residues. Trimming left V 5 bases short and J 5 bases short, with 10 bases between. In germline, CDR1 is KGHSY, CDR2 FQNENV.

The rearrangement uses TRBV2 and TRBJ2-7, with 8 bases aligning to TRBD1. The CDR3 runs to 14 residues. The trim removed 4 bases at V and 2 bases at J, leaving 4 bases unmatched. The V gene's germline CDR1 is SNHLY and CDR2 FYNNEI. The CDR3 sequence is CASSVQGDPYEQYF. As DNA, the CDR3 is TGTGCCAGCAGTGTACAGGGGGACCCCTACGAGCAGTACTTC.

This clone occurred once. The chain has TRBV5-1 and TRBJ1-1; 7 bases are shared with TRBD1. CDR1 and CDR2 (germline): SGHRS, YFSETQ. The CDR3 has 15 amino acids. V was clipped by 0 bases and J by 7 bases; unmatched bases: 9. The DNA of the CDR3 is TGCGCCAGCAGCTTGGACAGGGGTTCGGATATTGAAGCTTTCTTT. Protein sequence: CASSLDRGSDIEAFF.

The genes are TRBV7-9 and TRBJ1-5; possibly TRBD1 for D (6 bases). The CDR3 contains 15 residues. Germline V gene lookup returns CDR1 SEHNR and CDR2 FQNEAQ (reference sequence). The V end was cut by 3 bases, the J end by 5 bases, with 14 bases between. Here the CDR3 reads CASSLFGGEDQPQHF. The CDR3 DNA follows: TGTGCCAGCAGCTTGTTCGGGGGCGAGGATCAGCCCCAGCATTTT.

The CDR3 nucleotides read TGTGCCAGCAGTACATTCTGGGGGGCCGGCACAGATACGCAGTATTTT. Its translation is CASSTFWGAGTDTQYF. The chain recombines TRBV5-4 with TRBJ2-3, with D possibly called TRBD1 or TRBD2 (6 bases each). Between the trimmed V and J ends, which lost 5 bases and 1 base, there was a span of 17 bases. The CDR3 is made up of 16 amino acids. The germline V gene encodes CDR1 SGHNT and CDR2 YYREEE (reference sequence).

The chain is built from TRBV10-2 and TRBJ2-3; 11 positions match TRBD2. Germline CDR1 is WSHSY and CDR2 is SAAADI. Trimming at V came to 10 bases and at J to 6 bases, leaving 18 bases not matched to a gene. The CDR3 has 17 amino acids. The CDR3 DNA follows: TGCGCCACCGGGCAGGGGTCTAGCGGGGGGCACGAGGATACGCAGTATTTT. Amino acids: CATGQGSSGGHEDTQYF.

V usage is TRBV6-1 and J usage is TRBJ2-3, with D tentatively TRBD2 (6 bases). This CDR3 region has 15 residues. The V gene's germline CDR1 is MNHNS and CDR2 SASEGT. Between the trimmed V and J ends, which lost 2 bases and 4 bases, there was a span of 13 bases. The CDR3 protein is CASSEFAGRADTQYF. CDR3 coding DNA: TGTGCCAGCAGTGAATTCGCGGGACGGGCAGATACGCAGTATTTT.